What follows are 3 T cell receptor beta chains derived from one specimen sequenced in a study of T cell repertoires in cytomegalovirus infection. TCRdb used MiXCR to reprocess the reads, holding one entry per CDR3 protein. The top ten hold around 8.6% of the sample, which has about 400,000 distinct CDR3 sequences, 15% to 20% seen once. The sample consisted of PBMCs. The receptors shown here come from a human donor in good health (CMV status not recorded). Some clones in this sample may be carry-over from other donors' samples.

This clonotype was seen a few times. This sequence joins TRBV29-1 and TRBJ2-2; D remains unclear. CDR3 length: 13 residues. Per germline, CDR1 SQVTM and CDR2 ANQGSEA. V was clipped by 8 bases and J by 1 base, with 11 bases between them. This CDR3 is CSSRFRNTGELFF. DNA for the CDR3: TGCAGCTCAAGATTTCGGAACACCGGGGAGCTGTTTTTT.

This chain uses TRBV2 with TRBJ1-1, with D uncertain. The CDR3 sequence is 13 residues long. V dropped 7 bases and J dropped 4 bases, with 13 bases sitting between them. Germline CDR1 is SNHLY and CDR2 is FYNNEI. CDR3: CASNLRGSTEAFF. DNA of the CDR3: TGTGCCAGCAACCTCAGAGGGTCCACTGAAGCTTTCTTT.

This clonotype was seen at least ten times. J is TRBJ2-3 and V is TRBV7-6; TRBD1 matches at 8 bases. Losses at the gene ends were 7 bases for V and 3 bases for J; bases not matched to a gene: 6. Germline lookup yields CDR1 SGHVS and CDR2 FNYEAQ. The CDR3 extends over 14 amino acids. The CDR3 region is CASTQGASTDTQYF. In nucleotides, the CDR3 is TGTGCCAGCACCCAGGGGGCCTCAACAGATACGCAGTATTTT.